The rows below give T cell receptor beta chains drawn from one sample of a study of blood T cell repertoires in COVID-19. Produced via immunoSEQ multiplex PCR; TCRdb's table is partial and in-frame only. Of roughly 190,000 clones in the sample, more than 75% were seen once. The sample consisted of peripheral blood. These receptors all come from a human donor in a cohort sampled during active COVID-19. Both conserved end residues are part of each CDR3. A D gene is named only where the DNA matches it firmly. Clone size is stated in some rows and not others, as once, few, many or a class when expanded.

v_call: TRBV7-2; d_call: .; j_call: TRBJ2-7; clone_size: once; cdr3_nt: TGTGCCAGCAGCTCCCGACAGGTACCCTACGAGCAGTACTTC; cdr3_aa: CASSSRQVPYEQYF
v_call: TRBV3-1/TRBV3-2; d_call: .; j_call: TRBJ2-6; clone_size: .; cdr3_nt: TGTGCCAGCAGCTCAAGAAACATACCCTCTGGGGCCAACGTCCTGACTTTC; cdr3_aa: CASSSRNIPSGANVLTF
v_call: TRBV29-1; d_call: .; j_call: TRBJ2-1; clone_size: .; cdr3_nt: TGCAGCGTTGGGGGCTCCGGGACTGCTACTGTCTTC; cdr3_aa: CSVGGSGTATVF
v_call: TRBV4-3; d_call: TRBD1; j_call: TRBJ1-1; clone_size: .; cdr3_nt: TGCGCCAGCAGCCAGACAGGGAGTTCAACTGAAGCTTTCTTT; cdr3_aa: CASSQTGSSTEAFF
v_call: TRBV30; d_call: .; j_call: TRBJ1-5; clone_size: .; cdr3_nt: TGTGCCTGGAGTACGAGCGGTCAGCCCCAGCATTTT; cdr3_aa: CAWSTSGQPQHF
v_call: TRBV3-1/TRBV3-2; d_call: .; j_call: TRBJ2-5; clone_size: .; cdr3_nt: TGTGCCAGCAGCCGTCCTGGAGTGGCGGGGGAGACCCAGTACTTC; cdr3_aa: CASSRPGVAGETQYF
v_call: TRBV10-3; d_call: TRBD1; j_call: TRBJ2-1; clone_size: .; cdr3_nt: TGTGCCGCAGCCGGGACAGACTACAATGAGCAGTTCTTC; cdr3_aa: CAAAGTDYNEQFF
v_call: TRBV5-1; d_call: TRBD1; j_call: TRBJ1-1; clone_size: .; cdr3_nt: TGCGCCAGCAGCCCCGCGGGCGGACAGGGTAACACTGAAGCTTTCTTT; cdr3_aa: CASSPAGGQGNTEAFF
v_call: TRBV24-1; d_call: TRBD1; j_call: TRBJ1-1; clone_size: .; cdr3_nt: TGTGCCACCAGTGACCAGGACAGGGGACCCGGAAACACTGAAGCTTTCTTT; cdr3_aa: CATSDQDRGPGNTEAFF
v_call: TRBV5-1; d_call: .; j_call: TRBJ2-5; clone_size: .; cdr3_nt: TGCGCCAGCAGCTTGGGCGCGGGATTAGAGACCCAGTACTTC; cdr3_aa: CASSLGAGLETQYF
v_call: TRBV2; d_call: .; j_call: TRBJ1-5; clone_size: once; cdr3_nt: TGTGCCAGCAGAGAACGACAGCTGGGCAATCAGCCCCAGCATTTT; cdr3_aa: CASRERQLGNQPQHF
v_call: TRBV10-2; d_call: TRBD1; j_call: TRBJ1-1; clone_size: .; cdr3_nt: TGCGCCAGCAGTGACAACAGGGGCCCCTCCGAAGCTTTCTTT; cdr3_aa: CASSDNRGPSEAFF
v_call: TRBV10-3; d_call: .; j_call: TRBJ2-6; clone_size: once; cdr3_nt: TGTGCCATCAGTGAGTCTCCAGGTCCCTCTGGGGCCAACGTCCTGACTTTC; cdr3_aa: CAISESPGPSGANVLTF
v_call: TRBV18; d_call: .; j_call: TRBJ2-3; clone_size: .; cdr3_nt: TGTGCCAGCTCCCGCCTTCGACTGGATACGCAGTATTTT; cdr3_aa: CASSRLRLDTQYF
v_call: TRBV18; d_call: .; j_call: TRBJ1-1; clone_size: .; cdr3_nt: TGTGCCAGCTCAGCCCTGGGACTCAGGAACACTGAAGCTTTCTTT; cdr3_aa: CASSALGLRNTEAFF
v_call: TRBV27; d_call: .; j_call: TRBJ2-7; clone_size: .; cdr3_nt: TGTGCCAGCAGTAAAGCGGGTTTTACCTACGAGCAGTACTTC; cdr3_aa: CASSKAGFTYEQYF